Included here is one TCR beta chain sequence, with context. The data were taken from a study of T cells in Graves' hyperthyroidism and ophthalmopathy. This CDR3 region has 12 residues. Trimming took off 3 bases at V and 5 bases at J, with 8 bases between the two ends. The germline gives CDR1 SEHNR, CDR2 FQNEAQ (reference sequence). The source material, RNA transcripts, was used to amplify TCR beta CDR3 regions. During a first-round RT-PCR of the TCR CDR3, the HTBI primer set was used. TCRdb reanalysed the multiplex PCR reads using MiXCR and keeps one entry per CDR3 protein. Of roughly 520,000 distinct CDR3 sequences listed, approximately 25% are singletons.

The sequence was collected from a woman younger than 45 with Graves' ophthalmopathy. The sample taken for sequencing was blood. The chain is built from TRBV7-9 and TRBJ2-7, with D uncertain. CDR3 DNA: TGTGCCAGCAGCTTTAATCACAACGAGCAGTACTTC. Its protein is CASSFNHNEQYF.